This T cell receptor (beta chain) was identified during a study of blood T cell repertoires in COVID-19. Study-level background: Samples taken during acute and convalescent COVID-19 were collected in the United States, Italy and Spain. PBMCs, B-cell-depleted T cells, or T cells provided the cDNA or gDNA that made up the material.

The Seattle patients, enrolled during active infection, were followed longitudinally. Deletions cut 2 bases from V and 7 bases from J, with 6 bases between. This CDR3 contains 12 residues. Per the germline V gene, CDR1 is LGHDT and CDR2 is YNNKEL (reference sequence). Per the study methods: The authors estimated nucleated cell counts from reference gene primer amplification. Sequencing was performed with immunoSEQ multiplex PCR; in TCRdb, only in-frame clones are kept and a portion is missing. V and J calls and clone size come straight from that table; D and trimming were deduced from the DNA. The table records roughly 240,000 clones, about 83% of them present only once.

The sequenced material came from peripheral blood. This TCR was sampled from a woman older than 75 with COVID-19, enrolled during active disease. This chain uses TRBV3-1 (or the pseudogene TRBV3-2) with TRBJ2-1, with D possibly TRBD2 on 5 matching bases. CDR3 protein: CASSQLANEQFF. The CDR3 nucleotides are TGTGCCAGCAGCCAACTAGCAAATGAGCAGTTCTTC.